This is a list of T cell receptor beta chains from one sample in a study of T cells in localized non-small cell lung cancer. The assay was immunoSEQ multiplex PCR, and TCRdb's table has in-frame clones only and misses some. The sample contains about 40,000 clones, around 87% of which appear only once. Material: peripheral blood, obtained before any cancer treatment. These receptors were obtained from a man aged 18-49 years with stage I lung adenocarcinoma. Both conserved end residues are part of each CDR3. A D gene is named only where the DNA matches it firmly. Clone size is not always given. Where it is, it says once, few, many or a class for expanded clones.

J gene,V gene,D gene,clone size,CDR3 protein,CDR3 DNA
TRBJ1-2,TRBV19,.,.,CASKGSFWRNGYTF,TGTGCCAGTAAGGGCTCTTTTTGGAGGAATGGCTACACCTTC
TRBJ1-1,TRBV28,.,.,CASSSGEAFF,TGTGCCAGCAGTTCAGGGGAAGCTTTCTTT
TRBJ1-6,TRBV18,TRBD1,.,CASSQRDSFSSPLHF,TGTGCCAGCTCGCAACGGGACAGCTTTAGCTCACCCCTCCACTTT
TRBJ2-2,TRBV18,.,.,CASSPSNTGELFF,TGTGCCAGCTCCCCCAGTAACACCGGGGAGCTGTTTTTT
TRBJ1-3,TRBV7-9,TRBD1,.,CASSFIRGQGAYGNTIYF,TGTGCCAGCAGCTTCATTCGGGGACAGGGGGCATATGGAAACACCATATATTTT
TRBJ2-5,TRBV5-4,TRBD1,.,CASSKLDREKETQYF,TGTGCCAGCAGCAAATTAGACAGGGAGAAAGAGACCCAGTACTTC
TRBJ2-7,TRBV7-9,.,.,CASSRTGPRDEQYF,TGTGCCAGCAGCCGAACGGGTCCCCGCGACGAGCAGTACTTC
TRBJ1-5,TRBV6-1,.,.,CASSRQPQHF,TGTGCCAGCAGTAGGCAGCCCCAGCATTTT
TRBJ2-2,TRBV4-2,.,.,CASSQPLGQGAGELFF,TGTGCCAGCAGCCAACCTTTAGGGCAGGGCGCCGGGGAGCTGTTTTTT
TRBJ2-7,TRBV4-1,.,.,CASSLDSNSPYEQYF,TGCGCCAGCAGCCTGGACAGCAACTCTCCCTACGAGCAGTACTTC
TRBJ1-1,TRBV4-3,.,.,CASSPSVGGTEAFF,TGCGCCAGCAGCCCCTCCGTGGGTGGCACTGAAGCTTTCTTT
TRBJ2-1,TRBV10-3,TRBD2,.,CAIRSSGGAYNEQFF,TGTGCCATCAGATCTAGCGGGGGGGCTTACAATGAGCAGTTCTTC
TRBJ2-1,TRBV10-3,.,.,CAISESGSYNEQFF,TGTGCCATCAGTGAGTCGGGCAGCTACAATGAGCAGTTCTTC
TRBJ1-2,TRBV5-1,.,once,CASSLGQKYGYTF,TGCGCCAGCAGCTTGGGGCAGAAGTATGGCTACACCTTC
TRBJ2-7,TRBV5-4,.,.,CASSSRDTYEQYF,TGTGCCAGCAGCTCAAGGGATACCTACGAGCAGTACTTC
TRBJ2-7,TRBV7-8,TRBD1,.,CASSYKIPGGHEQYF,TGTGCCAGCAGCTATAAAATCCCAGGGGGCCACGAGCAGTACTTC
TRBJ2-5,TRBV6-1,TRBD2,.,CASSERLAGKTQYF,TGTGCCAGCAGTGAGCGGCTAGCGGGAAAGACCCAGTACTTC
TRBJ2-7,TRBV7-2,.,.,CASSLAQGYEQYF,TGTGCCAGCAGCTTAGCTCAGGGCTACGAGCAGTACTTC
TRBJ1-1,TRBV2,.,.,CASSVLQGRTEAFF,TGTGCCAGCAGTGTACTACAGGGTAGGACTGAAGCTTTCTTT
TRBJ1-3,TRBV5-4,.,.,CASSLVGGNTIYF,TGTGCCAGCAGCTTGGTGGGAGGAAACACCATATATTTT
TRBJ2-7,TRBV6-5,.,.,CASSYSYRQLSYEQYF,TGTGCCAGCAGTTACTCATACCGCCAGCTCTCCTACGAGCAGTACTTC
TRBJ1-6,TRBV7-9,TRBD1,.,CASSSQDRGNSPLHF,TGTGCCAGCAGCTCCCAGGACAGGGGGAATTCACCCCTCCACTTT
TRBJ1-4,TRBV19,.,.,CASSIGANEKLFF,TGTGCCAGTAGTATAGGAGCAAATGAAAAACTGTTTTTT
TRBJ1-1,TRBV5-5,.,.,CASSLGVRIGGTEAFF,TGTGCCAGCAGCTTGGGAGTGAGGATTGGGGGCACTGAAGCTTTCTTT
TRBJ2-2,TRBV6-1,.,.,CASSEAPGVTGELFF,TGTGCCAGCAGTGAAGCCCCCGGGGTGACCGGGGAGCTGTTTTTT
TRBJ1-2,TRBV30,.,.,CAWSVHLTERGYTF,TGTGCCTGGAGTGTACATCTGACGGAGCGGGGCTACACCTTC
TRBJ1-6,TRBV2,TRBD1,.,CASTRDSRNSPLHF,TGTGCCAGTACCCGGGACAGTCGTAATTCACCCCTCCACTTT
TRBJ2-7,TRBV5-4,.,.,CASSLVTYPYEQYF,TGTGCCAGCAGCTTGGTCACGTACCCCTACGAGCAGTACTTC
TRBJ1-4,TRBV10-3,TRBD1,.,CAISPGTGGGGTNEKLFF,TGTGCCATCAGCCCCGGGACAGGGGGCGGTGGAACTAATGAAAAACTGTTTTTT
TRBJ2-1,TRBV19,TRBD2,.,CAISRGGNEQFF,TGTGCCATCTCCCGGGGGGGGAATGAGCAGTTCTTC
TRBJ2-5,TRBV6-5,.,.,CASSYARGTQYF,TGTGCCAGCAGTTACGCCCGGGGGACCCAGTACTTC
TRBJ2-7,TRBV5-1,.,.,CASSPHDRARDEQYF,TGCGCCAGCAGCCCACATGACAGAGCGCGCGACGAGCAGTACTTC
TRBJ1-4,TRBV4-3,.,.,CASSQDRTVKKLFF,TGCGCCAGCAGCCAGGATAGGACAGTTAAAAAACTGTTTTTT
TRBJ1-4,TRBV2,.,.,CASAAGVREKLFF,TGTGCCAGCGCGGCTGGGGTGAGAGAAAAACTGTTTTTT
TRBJ2-7,TRBV27,TRBD1,.,CASSPPDRTDYEQYF,TGTGCCAGCAGTCCCCCGGACAGGACCGACTACGAGCAGTACTTC
TRBJ2-7,TRBV5-1,.,.,CASSLVLGREVHEQYF,TGCGCCAGCAGCCTCGTATTGGGCAGGGAAGTCCACGAGCAGTACTTC
TRBJ1-2,TRBV11-2,.,.,CASSRLTETNYGYTF,TGTGCCAGCAGCCGTCTGACAGAGACTAACTATGGCTACACCTTC
TRBJ2-1,TRBV5-1,.,.,CASSSPQGRSYNEQFF,TGCGCCAGCAGCTCCCCCCAGGGTAGATCCTACAATGAGCAGTTCTTC
TRBJ2-3,TRBV5-4,TRBD2,.,CASSPRLAGATDTQYF,TGTGCCAGCAGCCCTCGACTAGCGGGGGCAACAGATACGCAGTATTTT
TRBJ2-1,TRBV11-2,.,.,CASSLRGTINEQFF,TGTGCCAGCAGCTTAAGGGGGACCATAAATGAGCAGTTCTTC
TRBJ2-3,TRBV7-6,TRBD2,.,CASSLGSTSVGTDTQYF,TGTGCCAGCAGCTTAGGTAGTACTAGCGTGGGCACAGATACGCAGTATTTT